Described below is a single T cell receptor (beta chain) sequence and its context. Its specificity is not known. This sample stems from a study of OX40 agonist ivuxolimab in advanced cancers. Study at large: A diagnosis of hepatocellular carcinoma, melanoma, renal cell or head and neck cancer was present in dose-escalation patients. Cohort: 82.7% men, mean age 60, aged about 23 to 79.

The CDR3 extends over 17 amino acids. With 0 bases clipped from V and 2 bases from J, the junction kept 6 bases outside the gene matches. Germline values: CDR1 LGHNA, CDR2 YSLEER. Whole-study results and caveats: CD4+ and CD8+ T cells in blood underwent clonal expansion by week 6 at 0.1 to 3.0 mg/kg.

The repertoire was sequenced with immunoSEQ multiplex PCR; TCRdb's copy has only in-frame clones and lacks some. The sample shows around 60,000 clones, around nine tenths of them seen only once. The TCR comes from an adult with an advanced solid tumor such as melanoma, head and neck, liver or kidney cancer. This sequence joins TRBV4-3 and TRBJ2-2; 7 bases agree with TRBD2. The sample was CD4+ or CD8+ T cells sorted from blood, taken in a trial of the OX40 agonist ivuxolimab. CDR3 DNA sequence: TGCGCCAGCAGCCAAGATCGAGCTAGCGGAAACACCGGGGAGCTGTTTTTT. It encodes CASSQDRASGNTGELFF.